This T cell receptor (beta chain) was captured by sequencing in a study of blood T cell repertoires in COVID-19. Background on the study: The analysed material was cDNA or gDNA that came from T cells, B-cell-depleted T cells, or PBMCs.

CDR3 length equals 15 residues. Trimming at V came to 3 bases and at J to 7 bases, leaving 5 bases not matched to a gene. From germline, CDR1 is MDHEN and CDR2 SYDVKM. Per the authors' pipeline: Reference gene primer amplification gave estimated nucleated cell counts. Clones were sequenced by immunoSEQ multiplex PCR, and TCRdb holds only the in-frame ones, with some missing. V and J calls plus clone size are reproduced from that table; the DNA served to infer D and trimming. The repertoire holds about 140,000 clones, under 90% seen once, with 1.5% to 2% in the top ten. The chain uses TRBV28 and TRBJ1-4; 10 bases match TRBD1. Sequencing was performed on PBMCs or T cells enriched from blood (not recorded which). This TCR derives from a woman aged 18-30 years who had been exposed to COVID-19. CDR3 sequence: CASSLFGQGGEKLFF. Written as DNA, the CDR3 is TGTGCCAGCAGTTTGTTCGGACAGGGGGGTGAAAAACTGTTTTTT.